The TCR beta chain described here comes from a study of CD8 T cells in Susac syndrome. The study sequenced TCR beta in blood CD8+ and CD4+ T cells. Random hexamers were used to reverse transcribe an amount of roughly 0.5 to 1 ug RNA. Amplification of TCR beta CDR3 across 54 Vbeta and 13 Jbeta was performed with immunoSEQ multiplex PCR. TCRdb re-analysed the immunoSEQ multiplex PCR reads in MiXCR, keeping a single row per CDR3 protein. The data contain a few hundred thousand distinct CDR3 sequences, approximately 94% of them singletons. This clonotype was detected only once. The receptor's source is a human donor with Susac syndrome. Sequenced material: CD4+ T cells from PBMCs.

CDR3: CASSVDPPNGMNTEAFF. In nucleotides, the CDR3 is TGTGCCAGCAGCGTAGACCCCCCAAACGGCATGAACACTGAAGCTTTCTTT. This sequence joins TRBV9 and TRBJ1-1, with D uncertain. The CDR3 contains 17 residues. The germline V gene has CDR1 SGDLS and CDR2 YYNGEE. With 0 bases removed from V and 0 bases from J, the gap between germline ends came to 15 bases.